These T cell receptor beta chains were read from a single sample in a study of early T cells in non-severe SARS-CoV-2 infection. From the 5' RACE reads, TCRdb called clonotypes with MiXCR, one entry per CDR3 protein. The sample records around 66,000 distinct CDR3 sequences, approximately 6% being singletons. This sample comprised whole blood, obtained at baseline. The source of these receptors is an adult who was a healthcare worker with PCR-confirmed SARS-CoV-2 infection or an uninfected control (not recorded which). CDR3s include the opening cysteine and the closing phenylalanine or tryptophan.

>TRBV28
CASSFGQGGGYTF
>TRBV2
CASSRGTGPNYGYTF
>TRBV15
CATSRGLANTGELFF
>TRBV3-1
CASSQLVYEQFF
>TRBV10-3
CAIRGSYEQYF
>TRBV12-3/TRBV12-4
CASSFNSGRGETQYF
>TRBV7-2
CASRIPGQGSTIYTGELFF
>TRBV20-1
CSARGDVNQPQHF
>TRBV20-1
CSARANGKTQYF
>TRBV27
CASNTFPTGRKDEQFF
>TRBV28
CASSQRQGLMDEQFF
>TRBV7-3
CASSFLPSGASGELFF
>TRBV6-6
CASRNTREVLTDTQYF